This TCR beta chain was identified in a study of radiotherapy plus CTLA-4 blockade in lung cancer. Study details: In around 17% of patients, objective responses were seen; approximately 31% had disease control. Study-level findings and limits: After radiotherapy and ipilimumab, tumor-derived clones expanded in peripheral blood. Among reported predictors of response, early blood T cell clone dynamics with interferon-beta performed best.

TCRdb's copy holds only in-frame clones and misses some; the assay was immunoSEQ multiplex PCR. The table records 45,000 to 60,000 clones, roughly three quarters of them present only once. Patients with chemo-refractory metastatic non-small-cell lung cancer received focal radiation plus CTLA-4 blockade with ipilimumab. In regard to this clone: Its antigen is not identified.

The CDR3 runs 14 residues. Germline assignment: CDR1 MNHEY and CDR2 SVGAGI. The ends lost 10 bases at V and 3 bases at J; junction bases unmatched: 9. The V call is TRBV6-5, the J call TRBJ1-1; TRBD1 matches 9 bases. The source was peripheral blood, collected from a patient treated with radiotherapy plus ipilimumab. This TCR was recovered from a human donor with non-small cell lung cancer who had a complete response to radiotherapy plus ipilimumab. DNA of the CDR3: TGTGCCACACAGGGGGCTTCCCCCCACACTGAAGCTTTCTTT. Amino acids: CATQGASPHTEAFF.